This passage covers 2 T cell receptor beta chains from one sample sequenced in a study of cytomegalovirus exposure and HLA in healthy donors. PCR amplification relied on 60 Vbeta primers (plus 13 Jbeta primers). The method was immunoSEQ multiplex PCR; TCRdb's version includes in-frame clones alone and lacks a portion of them. The sample records approximately 150,000 clones, around 84% being singletons. Sequencing was performed on PBMCs. The receptors were sampled from a boy younger than 10 in good health and CMV-seronegative.

A single count supports this clone. V is TRBV5-4 and J is TRBJ2-7; 7 nucleotides match TRBD1. The junction had 7 bases not matched to a gene; V was cut back by 5 bases and J by 2 bases. Germline V lookup: CDR1 SGHNT, CDR2 YYREEE (reference sequence). This CDR3 region has 14 residues. The CDR3, as DNA: TGTGCCAGCAGTTTAAGACAGGGCCCCTACGAGCAGTACTTC. Translation gives CASSLRQGPYEQYF.

CDR3 amino acids: CASSDIEQFF. CDR3 DNA sequence: TGTGCCAGCTCTGACATCGAGCAGTTCTTC. The V call is TRBV28, the J call TRBJ2-1; D is ambiguous. The V gene's germline CDR1 is MDHEN and CDR2 SYDVKM. The CDR3 has 10 amino acids. The V end lost 8 bases, the J end lost 10 bases, and 9 bases lay between the germline ends. Filled out from reference TRBV28 and TRBJ2-1, the complete variable domain reads DVKVTQSSRYLVKRTGEKVFLECVQDMDHENMFWYRQDPGLGLRLIYFSYDVKMKEKGDIPEGYSVSREKKERFSLILESASTNQTSMYLCASSDIEQFFGPGTRLTVL.